This note documents a single T cell receptor beta chain sequence. This entry belongs to a study of blood T cell repertoires in COVID-19. Study background: The United States, Italy and Spain supplied acute and convalescent COVID-19 samples. Sample material is recorded as cDNA or gDNA derived from T cells, B-cell-depleted T cells, or PBMCs.

Study processing details: Estimated nucleated cell counts came from reference gene primer amplification. Clones were read by immunoSEQ multiplex PCR, and TCRdb kept only the in-frame ones, dropping some. V and J calls and clone size follow that table, whereas D and trimming were derived from the DNA. Here the sample spans approximately 140,000 clones, approximately 86% being singletons. Two negative PCRs, clearance, or symptom resolution characterized the recovered Cohort 3 donors. The CDR3 totals 16 residues. Germline V CDR1 and CDR2: SQVTM, ANQGSEA. V lost 7 bases and J 0 bases, leaving 19 bases between the germline ends.

The V and J genes are TRBV29-1 and TRBJ1-3, with D possibly being TRBD1 (5 bases). This TCR came from a woman aged 45-65 years who had recovered from COVID-19. Source material: PBMCs or T cells enriched from blood (not recorded which). DNA of the CDR3: TGCAGCGCGATAGGACAAAAGGTCAGCTCTGGAAACACCATATATTTT. Translating gives CSAIGQKVSSGNTIYF.